Listed below are T cell receptor beta chains from one sample, sequenced in a study of OX40 agonist ivuxolimab in advanced cancers. TCRdb's table, derived via immunoSEQ multiplex PCR, lists solely in-frame clones and lacks some. This sample has some 80,000 clones, with more than 90% found just once. The sample consisted of CD4+ or CD8+ T cells sorted from blood, taken in a trial of the OX40 agonist ivuxolimab. The receptors derive from an adult with an advanced solid tumor such as melanoma, head and neck, liver or kidney cancer. Each CDR3 is given with its conserved first and last residue. Size is omitted from some rows. Given values are once, few, many or a class for expanded clones.

clone_size j_call v_call cdr3_aa
. TRBJ2-1 TRBV29-1 CSGRDRGTYNEQFF
. TRBJ2-1 TRBV19 CASSMGQGAIGNEQFF
. TRBJ1-4 TRBV18 CASSRVGTNEKLFF
. TRBJ2-1 TRBV2 CASRQIPGGEQFF
. TRBJ2-1 TRBV11-2 CASSPIPGGGNEQFF
once TRBJ1-6 TRBV5-1 CASNTGTGYSPLHF
few TRBJ2-1 TRBV2 CASSVNPTGAGNEQFF
. TRBJ2-2 TRBV30 CACRGRTAGELFF
. TRBJ1-5 TRBV19 CASAPGSIQPQHF
. TRBJ2-7 TRBV10-3 CAISSSSYEQYF
. TRBJ2-5 TRBV7-2 CASSLAHGTVYF
. TRBJ2-1 TRBV6-5 CASSNGDGDNEQFF
. TRBJ1-1 TRBV10-2 CASSREGNTEAFF
. TRBJ1-1 TRBV6-6 CASRPIGGGLNTEAFF
. TRBJ2-4 TRBV18 CASSPGYLTKKNIQYF
. TRBJ2-3 TRBV29-1 CSVDPSGQRANTQYF
. TRBJ1-2 TRBV9 CASSPGGAGNYGYTF
. TRBJ2-2 TRBV18 CASSPGTGMNTGELFF
. TRBJ2-5 TRBV5-4 CASSLERARKETQYF
. TRBJ1-2 TRBV7-9 CASSPDRDGGHYGYTF
. TRBJ1-4 TRBV2 CASSSDSNEKLFF
once . TRBV27 CATTAGRWPGSYNEQFF
few TRBJ1-1 TRBV30 CAWKRDIQAFF
. TRBJ2-3 TRBV7-3 CASSLTGTGADTQYF
. TRBJ1-3 TRBV30 CAWSVRQDTIYF
. TRBJ2-1 TRBV10-3 CAITPGGLVGEQFF
. TRBJ2-3 TRBV6-5 CASSYGLAESTDTQYF
. TRBJ1-2 TRBV2 CASRQGARGYTF
once TRBJ2-1 TRBV2 CASSGLGQGWSEQFF
. TRBJ2-1 TRBV2 CASKATEYNEQFF
. TRBJ1-2 TRBV18 CASSSTGAHDGYTF
. TRBJ2-1 TRBV5-1 CASSLTSSSYNEQFF
. TRBJ2-5 TRBV2 CANQNRQGLGETQYF